The entry that follows covers one T cell receptor beta chain sequence. No cognate antigen has been identified for it. Per-nucleotide qualities are absent, and no much larger clonotype sits a single base away. Around 550 nanograms of biopsy DNA per sample were submitted for commercial TCRB immunosequencing. Adaptive Biotechnology amplified the CDR3 regions from genomic DNA with a two-step multiplex PCR designed to control amplification bias. Primers for every V and J gene segment were used in the first PCR, and barcodes and Illumina adapters were added in the second PCR. CDR3 libraries were sequenced using an Illumina instrument. Per the authors' processing: Vendor-provided pipelines were combined with custom analysis of raw data in R/Bioconductor under R version 3.3.0. Clonality, ranging from 0 to 1, was calculated as the inverse of the normalised Shannon entropy of all productive clones. High-frequency clones were defined as the share of the repertoire taken up by the top 100 clones, keeping only clones that passed a 95% confidence test. Overlap between samples was measured with the Morisita-Horn index, while repertoire diversity was measured with the Simpson index. TCRdb obtained this table from immuneACCESS and retained in-frame rearrangements with V and J assigned. These tables miss some clones; where compared with another copy, unresolved V genes account for less than half of the shortfall, and the remainder is unexplained. The V and J calls and clone size were taken over from that table, and D and trimming were inferred from the DNA. This sample holds around 4,200 clones; 80% to 85% were observed only once. The ten largest clonotypes hold around 4.7% of the sample.

Including cysteine and phenylalanine, the CDR3 has 15 amino acids. Kept here is only the CDR3 DNA, which spans 45 bases and is read in frame from base 1. In the germline V gene, CDR1 corresponds to SGHVS and CDR2 to FQNEAQ. V and J are trimmed by 5 bases and 4 bases, and the gene matches miss 6 bases of the junction. This record belongs to a study of T cell repertoires in ileal Crohn's disease (dated by TCRdb to between 2018 and 2021). Regarding the research as a whole: At the time of surgery, roughly 40% of patients were active smokers, and the median duration of disease was 7.9 years. TCR repertoire analysis was performed in fewer than 70 Crohn's disease patients drawn from a prospective multicentre cohort. A Rutgeerts score higher than i0 was the definition used for endoscopic postoperative recurrence. A total of around 150 mucosal samples from some 57 patients were sequenced, collected from several sites on the surgical specimen as well as at postoperative endoscopy. Every patient underwent surgery because of a complication, which was stricturing disease in roughly 60% and penetrating disease in roughly 39%. The study was conducted in parallel with a multicentre cohort that was designed to identify predictors of early endoscopic recurrence following ileocolonic resection. Roughly half of the patients were given postoperative therapy, with ten to eleven receiving thiopurines and fewer than 20 receiving anti-TNF agents. Neoterminal ileum biopsies obtained at postoperative colonoscopy were designated as M6 samples.

The time point label on this specimen signifies: neoterminal ileum biopsy at postoperative endoscopy, about 6 months after surgery. Eligible patients were adults with ileal or ileocolonic Crohn's disease who had an indication for ileocolonic resection. Whole ileal mucosal biopsies were stored frozen at -80°C before DNA extraction. Genomic DNA was isolated from frozen whole biopsies using a TRizol-based method, and the DNA was quantified with a NanoDrop 2000 spectrophotometer. General conclusions and limits of the study: More high-frequency clones were carried by sorted CD8 T cells than by CD4 T cells, suggesting that mucosal expansions were mainly CD8. Patients who were active smokers at surgery had a significantly higher proportion of clonal expansions than non-smokers (about 25% vs 18%, p=0.02). Postoperative endoscopy was performed at varying times within the first year after surgery, with a median delay of 6.9 months. Higher percentages of high-frequency clones at the time of surgery were linked to endoscopic recurrence, and every patient with clonality above 26.8% (18/57) had recurrence. Only a subgroup of patients, of unstated size, had mucosal CD4 and CD8 T cells sorted and sequenced.

The sequenced sample consisted of ileal tissue. Recombination linked TRBV7-8 to TRBJ2-1; 9 central nucleotides agree with TRBD2. The TCR sequence derives from an adult with Crohn's disease. The DNA is TGTGCCAGCAGCCAAGCGGGAGGCCTATACAATGAGCAGTTCTTC. Its coded protein is CASSQAGGLYNEQFF.